This is a list of T cell receptor beta chains from one sample in a study of cytomegalovirus exposure and HLA in healthy donors. Measured with immunoSEQ multiplex PCR; TCRdb has only the in-frame clones, and not every one. The profile shows under 400,000 clones, approximately 85% of them singletons. Sequencing was carried out using PBMCs. The receptors stem from a man aged 30 to 39 in good health and CMV-seronegative. Both conserved end residues are part of each CDR3. A D gene is named only where the DNA matches it firmly. Clone size is stated in some rows and not others, as once, few, many or a class when expanded.

TRBJ2-1,TRBV4-1,NA,TRBD2,CASSQPTNRPREGQFF,TGCGCCAGCAGCCAACCGACGAACCGTCCCAGGGAGGGGCAGTTCTTC
TRBJ1-5,TRBV4-1,NA,NA,CASSQLDQGQRNEPQHF,TGCGCCAGCAGCCAACTGGATCAGGGGCAAAGGAACGAGCCCCAGCATTTT
TRBJ2-7,TRBV6-5,few,NA,CASRRDSYEQYF,TGTGCCAGCAGACGCGACAGCTACGAGCAGTACTTC
TRBJ1-4,TRBV6-1,NA,NA,CASDYGKLFF,TGTGCCAGCGATTACGGGAAACTGTTTTTT
TRBJ1-5,TRBV4-3,NA,NA,CASSQQDSNQPQHF,TGCGCCAGCAGCCAACAGGATAGCAATCAGCCCCAGCATTTT
TRBJ2-2,TRBV6-4,NA,TRBD1,CASSDSDRGSTGELFF,TGTGCCAGCAGTGACTCGGACAGGGGGTCAACCGGGGAGCTGTTTTTT
TRBJ1-6,TRBV4-3,NA,NA,CASSQVSGSNSPLHF,TGCGCCAGCAGCCAAGTTTCGGGTTCGAATTCACCCCTCCACTTT
TRBJ1-4,TRBV11-2,NA,TRBD1,CASSPDRGLEKLFF,TGTGCCAGCAGCCCGGACAGGGGATTGGAAAAACTGTTTTTT
TRBJ2-7,TRBV19,NA,TRBD1,CASSMYRGPYEQYF,TGTGCCAGTAGTATGTACAGGGGGCCCTACGAGCAGTACTTC
TRBJ2-1,TRBV4-1,once,TRBD2,CASSQDPILLAGLQFF,TGCGCCAGCAGCCAAGACCCGATTCTCCTAGCGGGGCTACAGTTCTTC
TRBJ2-7,TRBV6-1,NA,TRBD1,CASSDEVAGGSYEQYF,TGTGCCAGCAGTGATGAGGTGGCAGGGGGTTCCTACGAGCAGTACTTC
TRBJ1-6,TRBV11-3,NA,NA,CASSLLLVRSPLHF,TGTGCCAGCAGCTTACTTCTGGTTCGGTCACCCCTCCACTTT
TRBJ2-2,TRBV4-3,NA,NA,CASSQDLGELFF,TGCGCCAGCAGCCAAGATCTGGGGGAGCTGTTTTTT
TRBJ2-7,TRBV7-6,NA,TRBD1,CASSLAPAPTGDNEQYF,TGTGCCAGCAGCTTAGCCCCCGCACCGACAGGGGATAACGAGCAGTACTTC
TRBJ1-6,TRBV5-1,NA,NA,CASSLEVGSPLHF,TGCGCCAGCAGCTTGGAAGTCGGTTCACCCCTCCACTTT
TRBJ1-2,TRBV11-2,once,NA,CASGKDRINYGYTF,TGTGCCAGCGGAAAAGACAGGATTAACTATGGCTACACCTTC
TRBJ1-4,TRBV2,NA,TRBD1,CASKTGMGEKLFF,TGTGCCAGCAAGACAGGGATGGGTGAAAAACTGTTTTTT
TRBJ1-1,TRBV7-8,NA,NA,CASSLGDTNTEAFF,TGTGCCAGCAGCTTAGGGGACACGAACACTGAAGCTTTCTTT
TRBJ1-4,TRBV5-4,NA,TRBD1,CASSSRDRGLVEKLFF,TGTGCCAGCAGCTCCCGGGACAGGGGGCTGGTTGAAAAACTGTTTTTT
TRBJ1-4,TRBV11-2,NA,NA,CASSLRAGAHEKLFF,TGTGCCAGCAGCTTACGCGCAGGGGCTCATGAAAAACTGTTTTTT
TRBJ1-5,TRBV6-1,NA,NA,CASSGTTFNQPQHF,TGTGCCAGCAGTGGAACAACGTTCAATCAGCCCCAGCATTTT
TRBJ2-3,TRBV23-1,NA,NA,CASNVRPGHQGITDTQYF,TGCGCCAGCAATGTCAGGCCGGGACACCAAGGAATCACAGATACGCAGTATTTT
TRBJ1-4,TRBV7-9,NA,TRBD1,CASSAQQGAAEKLFF,TGTGCCAGCAGCGCCCAACAGGGGGCTGCGGAAAAACTGTTTTTT
TRBJ1-1,TRBV18,NA,TRBD1,CASSPHRDSATEAFF,TGTGCCAGCTCACCCCACCGGGACAGTGCCACTGAAGCTTTCTTT
TRBJ2-3,TRBV2,NA,NA,CASVRAARGTDTQYF,TGTGCCAGCGTTCGTGCGGCGCGTGGCACAGATACGCAGTATTTT
TRBJ1-6,TRBV18,few,TRBD1,CASSLLDREFSPLHF,TGTGCCAGCTCTCTACTGGACAGGGAGTTTTCACCCCTCCACTTT
TRBJ2-3,TRBV7-8,NA,NA,CASSLAVGFGEADTQYF,TGTGCCAGCAGCTTAGCAGTCGGCTTCGGAGAGGCAGATACGCAGTATTTT
TRBJ2-1,TRBV7-8,NA,TRBD2,CASSLRRGGLEQFF,TGTGCCAGCAGCTTACGACGCGGGGGGCTGGAGCAGTTCTTC
TRBJ2-2,TRBV4-3,NA,NA,CASSHLDRYTGELFF,TGCGCCAGCAGCCACTTGGACAGATACACCGGGGAGCTGTTTTTT
TRBJ2-1,TRBV6-5,NA,NA,CASSLGQYNEQFF,TGTGCCAGCAGCCTCGGACAGTACAATGAGCAGTTCTTC
TRBJ1-3,TRBV11-2,NA,NA,CASSFAAFSGNTIYF,TGTGCCAGCAGCTTCGCCGCGTTCTCTGGAAACACCATATATTTT